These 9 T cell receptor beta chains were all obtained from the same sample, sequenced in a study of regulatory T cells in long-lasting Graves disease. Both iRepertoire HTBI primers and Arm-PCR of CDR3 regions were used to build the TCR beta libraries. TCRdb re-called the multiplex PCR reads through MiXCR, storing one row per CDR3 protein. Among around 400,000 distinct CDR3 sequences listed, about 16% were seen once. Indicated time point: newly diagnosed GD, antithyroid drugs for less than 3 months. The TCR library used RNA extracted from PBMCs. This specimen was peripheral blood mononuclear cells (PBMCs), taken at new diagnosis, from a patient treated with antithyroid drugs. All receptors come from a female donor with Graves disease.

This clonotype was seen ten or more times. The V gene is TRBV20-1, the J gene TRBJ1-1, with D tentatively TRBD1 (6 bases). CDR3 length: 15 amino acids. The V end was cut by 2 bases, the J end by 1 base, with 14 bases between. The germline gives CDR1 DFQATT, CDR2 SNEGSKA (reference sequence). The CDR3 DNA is TGCAGTGCTAGACTCCCATCACAGGGGAACACTGAAGCTTTCTTT. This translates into CSARLPSQGNTEAFF.

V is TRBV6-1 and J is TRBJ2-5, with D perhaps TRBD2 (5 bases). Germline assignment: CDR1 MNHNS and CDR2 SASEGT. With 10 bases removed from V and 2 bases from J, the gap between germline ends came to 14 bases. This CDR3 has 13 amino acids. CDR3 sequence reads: CATLLRAQETQYF. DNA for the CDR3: TGTGCCACCTTATTGCGGGCGCAAGAGACCCAGTACTTC.

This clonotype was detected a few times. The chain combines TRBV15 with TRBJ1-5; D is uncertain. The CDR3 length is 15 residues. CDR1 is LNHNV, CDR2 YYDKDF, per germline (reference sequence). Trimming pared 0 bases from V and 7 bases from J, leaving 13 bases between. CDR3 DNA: TGTGCCACCAGCAGAGAATTGGGCAGGCCCCAGCCCCAGCATTTT. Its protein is CATSRELGRPQPQHF.

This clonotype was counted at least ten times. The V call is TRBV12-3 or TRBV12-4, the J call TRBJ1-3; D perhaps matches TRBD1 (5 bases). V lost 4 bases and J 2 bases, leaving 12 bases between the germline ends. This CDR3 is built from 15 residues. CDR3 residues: CASSYQGTPGNTIYF. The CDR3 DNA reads TGTGCCAGCAGTTATCAGGGAACTCCTGGAAACACCATATATTTT.

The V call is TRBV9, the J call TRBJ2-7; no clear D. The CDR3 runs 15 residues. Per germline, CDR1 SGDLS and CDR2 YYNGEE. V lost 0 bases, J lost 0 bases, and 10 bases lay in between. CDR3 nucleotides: TGTGCCAGCAGCGTAGGGGCGGAACCCTCCTACGAGCAGTACTTC. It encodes CASSVGAEPSYEQYF.

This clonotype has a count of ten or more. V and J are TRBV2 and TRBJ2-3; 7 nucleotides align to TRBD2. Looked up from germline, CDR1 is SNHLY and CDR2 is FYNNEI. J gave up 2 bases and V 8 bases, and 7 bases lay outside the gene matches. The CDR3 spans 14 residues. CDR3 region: CASGGAGPTDTQYF. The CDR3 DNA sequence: TGTGCCAGCGGAGGAGCGGGGCCCACAGATACGCAGTATTTT.

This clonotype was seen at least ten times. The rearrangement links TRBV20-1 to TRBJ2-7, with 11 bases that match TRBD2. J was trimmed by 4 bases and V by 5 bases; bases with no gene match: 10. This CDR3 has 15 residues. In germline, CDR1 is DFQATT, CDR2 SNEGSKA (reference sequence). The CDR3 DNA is TGCAGTGCTTGGGAGACTAGCGGGGTGGGGTACGAGCAGTACTTC. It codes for CSAWETSGVGYEQYF.

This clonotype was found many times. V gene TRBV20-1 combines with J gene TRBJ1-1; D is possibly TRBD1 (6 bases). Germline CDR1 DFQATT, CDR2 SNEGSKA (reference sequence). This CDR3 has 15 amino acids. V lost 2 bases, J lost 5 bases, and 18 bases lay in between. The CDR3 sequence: CSARRWDTEWTEAFF. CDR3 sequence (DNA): TGCAGTGCTAGAAGGTGGGACACGGAGTGGACTGAAGCTTTCTTT.

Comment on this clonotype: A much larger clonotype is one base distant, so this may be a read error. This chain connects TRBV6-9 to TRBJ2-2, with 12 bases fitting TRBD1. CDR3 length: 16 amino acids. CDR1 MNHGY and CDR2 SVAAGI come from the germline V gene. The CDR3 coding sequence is TGTGCCAACAGTTACCTAGGGACAGGGGGCAACGGGGAGCTGTTTTTT. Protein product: CANSYLGTGGNGELFF.